What follows is one T cell receptor beta chain and its context. The CDR3 is 19 residues long. Per germline, CDR1 LNHNV and CDR2 YYDKDF (reference sequence). The trim removed 5 bases at V and 2 bases at J, leaving 11 bases unmatched. The data derive from a study of T cell changes during pregnancy in multiple sclerosis. Clones were read by immunoSEQ multiplex PCR, and TCRdb kept only the in-frame ones, dropping some. Found here are 64,000 or so clones, around 92% of them singletons; the top ten hold 2.3%. This chain connects TRBV15 to TRBJ2-1, with 14 nucleotides matching TRBD2. Source: peripheral blood, taken in the first trimester of pregnancy. The clonotype was recovered from a female donor with multiple sclerosis, enrolled in a pregnancy study. CDR3 sequence reads: CATSPPGLAGETPYNEQFF. CDR3 DNA sequence: TGTGCCACCAGCCCGCCGGGACTAGCGGGAGAGACACCCTACAATGAGCAGTTCTTC. The entire variable domain, with the rest obtained from reference TRBV15 and TRBJ2-1, is as follows: DAMVIQNPRYQVTQFGKPVTLSCSQTLNHNVMYWYQQKSSQAPKLLFHYYDKDFNNEADTPDNFQSRRPNTSFCFLDIRSPGLGDTAMYLCATSPPGLAGETPYNEQFFGPGTRLTVL.